This T cell receptor (beta chain) was captured by sequencing in a study of early T cells in non-severe SARS-CoV-2 infection. Study-wide context: Chains were not paired, and sequencing was done on bulk RNA from unsorted whole blood.

This clonotype was detected ten times or more. Its antigen is unidentified. The TCR library protocol attached unique molecular identifiers to the individual cDNA molecules. TCRdb reprocessed the 5' RACE reads with MiXCR, giving one entry per CDR3 protein. Of tens of thousands of distinct CDR3 sequences listed, 5% to 5.5% were seen once; the top ten hold approximately 3.5%. Study results and caveats: The VDJdb matching leaned toward anti-spike CD8 responses and overlooked private and CD4 specificities.

V was pared by 1 base and J by 0 bases, with 9 bases between. This CDR3 is 15 amino acids long. Looked up from germline, CDR1 is MDHEN and CDR2 is SYDVKM. The receptor was isolated from an adult who was a healthcare worker with PCR-confirmed SARS-CoV-2 infection or an uninfected control (not recorded which). The sequencing sample was made of whole blood. The chain has TRBV28 and TRBJ2-5; D not resolved. The CDR3: CASSLFPPDQETQYF. The CDR3 DNA is TGTGCCAGCAGTTTATTTCCACCTGACCAAGAGACCCAGTACTTC.